This T cell receptor (beta chain) originates from a study of cytomegalovirus exposure and HLA in healthy donors. PCR primers comprised 60 Vbeta and 13 Jbeta primers. The repertoire was sequenced with immunoSEQ multiplex PCR; TCRdb's copy has only in-frame clones and lacks some. The sample lists 150,000 to 200,000 clones, approximately 80% occurring once. The germline V gene has CDR1 MNHNS and CDR2 SASEGT. Trimming took off 3 bases at V and 2 bases at J, with 11 bases between the two ends. This CDR3 contains 14 residues. The source of this sequence is a male donor in good health and CMV-seronegative. Sequencing was done on a sample of PBMCs. The chain is built from TRBV6-1 and TRBJ2-7; D is perhaps TRBD1 (6 bases). The DNA for the CDR3 is TGTGCCAGCAGTGACGAACAGGGTACCTACGAGCAGTACTTC. It yields the protein CASSDEQGTYEQYF.